This note documents a single T cell receptor beta chain sequence. No antigen is known for it. The method was immunoSEQ multiplex PCR; TCRdb's version includes in-frame clones alone and lacks a portion of them. The sample carries about 140,000 clones, just under 95% recorded once. The CDR3 has 14 residues. The V end lost 5 bases, the J end lost 2 bases, and 11 bases lay between the germline ends. Germline CDR1 is LNHDA and CDR2 is SQIVND (reference sequence). This entry belongs to a study of T cell responses to AZD1222 COVID-19 vaccine. General observations from the study: Vaccine-associated CD4 TCRs ranged over spike, dominating at 160-218 and 743-854. Clonal diversity was possibly underestimated, and the donors were mostly white British, with more females. Only 5 to 7 AZD1222 recipients were seropositive at baseline.

This specimen consisted of peripheral blood, obtained after recovery from COVID-19. This receptor was obtained from an adult who had recovered from COVID-19. The V call is TRBV19, the J call TRBJ2-3; a weak D match, TRBD2 (6 bases). CDR3 nucleotides: TGTGCCAGTAGTGGGAGGACAACCACAGATACGCAGTATTTT. Protein product: CASSGRTTTDTQYF.